This T cell receptor beta chain was recovered during a study of human T cells and chemical hapten exposure. Study summary: Patch tests applied 0.01% DPC to the upper back, read at 6 days.

This clonotype appeared many times. The antigen is unknown. Time point here: pre-sensitization, week 0. Treatment reported: therapeutic diphenylcyclopropenone sensitization with weekly scalp DPC. General observations from the study: Since the donors had alopecia, their immune response may not be the same as that of healthy people. Expanded TCRs created a significantly greater count of big CDR3 similarity clusters than controls did.

The library gave individual cDNA molecules unique molecular identifiers. TCRdb analysed the RACE reads with MiXCR anew, one entry per CDR3 protein. Of 300,000 to 450,000 distinct CDR3 sequences in the sample, roughly 5% are singletons; the top ten hold just over 2.5%. Germline lookup yields CDR1 MNHEY and CDR2 SVGAGI. V dropped 7 bases and J dropped 6 bases, with 13 bases sitting between them. The CDR3 is 13 amino acids. This TCR was sampled from a woman in her 50s with alopecia areata. Some clones in this sample may be carry-over from other donors' samples. The V and J genes are TRBV6-5 and TRBJ2-1, with unresolved D. Specimen: whole blood, collected in connection with sensitization to the hapten diphenylcyclopropenone (DPC). The CDR3 sequence is CASTELLGNEQFF. The CDR3 DNA follows: TGTGCCAGCACCGAACTGTTGGGCAATGAGCAGTTCTTC.